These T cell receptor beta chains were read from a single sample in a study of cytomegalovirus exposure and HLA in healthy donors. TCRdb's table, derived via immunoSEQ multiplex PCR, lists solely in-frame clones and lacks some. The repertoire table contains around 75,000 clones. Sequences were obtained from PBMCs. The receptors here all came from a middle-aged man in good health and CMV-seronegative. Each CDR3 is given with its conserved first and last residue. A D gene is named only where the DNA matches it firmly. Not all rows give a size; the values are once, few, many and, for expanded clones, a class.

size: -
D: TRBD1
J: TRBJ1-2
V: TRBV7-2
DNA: TGTGCCAGCAGCGACTTACGTACAGGGGGCGGCGGCTACACCTTC
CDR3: CASSDLRTGGGGYTF

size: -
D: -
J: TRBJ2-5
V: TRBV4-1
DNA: TGCGCCAGCAGCCGTATGGTATGGGGCACCCCAGAGACCCAGTACTTC
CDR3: CASSRMVWGTPETQYF

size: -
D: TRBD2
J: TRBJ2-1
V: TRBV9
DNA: TGTGCCAGCAGCCCGCCGGGGGGTTACCTTTACAATGAGCAGTTCTTC
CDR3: CASSPPGGYLYNEQFF

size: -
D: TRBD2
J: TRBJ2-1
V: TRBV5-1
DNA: TGCGCCAGCAGCCCTCCGGGACTAGCGAGCCATGAGCAGTTCTTC
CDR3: CASSPPGLASHEQFF

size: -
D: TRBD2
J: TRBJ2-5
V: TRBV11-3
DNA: TGTGCCAGCAGCTTAGGTCTAGCGGTCCAAGAGACCCAGTACTTC
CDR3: CASSLGLAVQETQYF

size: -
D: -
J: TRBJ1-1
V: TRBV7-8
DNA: TGTGCCAGCAGCACCAGGTGGAACACTGAAGCTTTCTTT
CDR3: CASSTRWNTEAFF

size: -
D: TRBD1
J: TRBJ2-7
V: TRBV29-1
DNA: TGCAGCGTTAGTACGACAGGGGCCTACTACGAGCAGTACTTC
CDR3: CSVSTTGAYYEQYF

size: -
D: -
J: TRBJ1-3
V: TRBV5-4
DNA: TGTGCCAGCAGCTTGACAGGGAGTGGAAACACCATATATTTT
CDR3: CASSLTGSGNTIYF

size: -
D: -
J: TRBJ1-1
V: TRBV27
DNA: TGTGCCAGCAGAGAAGCCCCCGGTGAAGCTTTCTTT
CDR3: CASREAPGEAFF

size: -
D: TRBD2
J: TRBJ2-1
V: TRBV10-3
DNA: TGTGCCACTTTAGGGACTAGCGGGAGGGCCCCCTACAATGAGCAGTTCTTC
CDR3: CATLGTSGRAPYNEQFF

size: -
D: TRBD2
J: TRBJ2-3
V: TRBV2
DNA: TGTGCCAGCAGGGACGGGTCAGCGGGAGACTTCTCAGATACGCAGTATTTT
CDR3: CASRDGSAGDFSDTQYF

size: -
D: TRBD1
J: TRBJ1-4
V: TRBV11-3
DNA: TGTGCCAGCAGCTTAGGAGGGGGCGCATCCGGAGAAAAACTGTTTTTT
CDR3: CASSLGGGASGEKLFF

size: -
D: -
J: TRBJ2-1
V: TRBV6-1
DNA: TGTGCCAGCAAGGCAGGGGTGAATTCCTACAATGAGCAGTTCTTC
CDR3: CASKAGVNSYNEQFF

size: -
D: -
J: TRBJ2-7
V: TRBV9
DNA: TGTGCCAGCAGCGTACGGGGTGGCGAGCAGTACTTC
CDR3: CASSVRGGEQYF

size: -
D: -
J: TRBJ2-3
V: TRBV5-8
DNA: TGTGCCAGCAGCTTACAGGGTCTGCTAGATACGCAGTATTTT
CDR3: CASSLQGLLDTQYF

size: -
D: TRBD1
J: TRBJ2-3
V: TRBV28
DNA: TGTGCCAGCAGTTTACCAGGGACAGACACAGATACGCAGTATTTT
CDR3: CASSLPGTDTDTQYF

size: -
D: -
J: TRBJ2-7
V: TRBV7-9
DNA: TGTGCCAGCAGCCTGCACCTCGTGGGGGCCGAGCAGTACTTC
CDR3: CASSLHLVGAEQYF

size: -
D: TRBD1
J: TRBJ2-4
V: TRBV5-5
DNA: TGTGCCAGCAGCTTGGAGGGACAGTTAAACATTCAGTACTTC
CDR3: CASSLEGQLNIQYF

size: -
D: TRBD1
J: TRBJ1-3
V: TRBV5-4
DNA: TGTGCCAGCAGCTTGGACAGGGGCTCTGGAAACACCATATATTTT
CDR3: CASSLDRGSGNTIYF

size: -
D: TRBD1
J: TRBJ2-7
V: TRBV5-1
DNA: TGCGCCAGCAGCTTGGAAGGCGGGACAGGGGTTTACGAGCAGTACTTC
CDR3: CASSLEGGTGVYEQYF

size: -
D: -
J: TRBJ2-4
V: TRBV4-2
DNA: TGTGCCAGCAGCCAAGCAGCGACTCCGGAAAACATTCAGTACTTC
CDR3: CASSQAATPENIQYF

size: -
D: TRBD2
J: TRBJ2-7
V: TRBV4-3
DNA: TGCGCCAGCAGCCAGATAGCGGGACCGCCCTACGAGCAGTACTTC
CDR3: CASSQIAGPPYEQYF

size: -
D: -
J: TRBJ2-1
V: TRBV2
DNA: TGTGCCAGCAGTTTTATCGGGAGCTCCTACAATGAGCAGTTCTTC
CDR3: CASSFIGSSYNEQFF

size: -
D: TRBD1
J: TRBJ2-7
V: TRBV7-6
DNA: TGTGCCAGCAGCTTAGTACTGCCCGGGACAGGGATGGACTACGAGCAGTACTTC
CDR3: CASSLVLPGTGMDYEQYF

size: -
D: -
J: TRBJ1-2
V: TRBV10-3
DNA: TGTGCCATCACTCCTGGCTACACCTTC
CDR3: CAITPGYTF

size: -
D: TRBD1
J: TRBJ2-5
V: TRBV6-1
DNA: TGTGCCAGCAGTGACGGGACAGAGTTATTCGGGGAGACCCAGTACTTC
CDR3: CASSDGTELFGETQYF

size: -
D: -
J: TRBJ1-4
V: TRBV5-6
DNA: TGTGCCAGCAGCGAAAACAGGGTCTCTAATGAAAAACTGTTTTTT
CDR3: CASSENRVSNEKLFF

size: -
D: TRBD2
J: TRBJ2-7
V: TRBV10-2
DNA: TGCGCCAGCAGTTCTAGCGGCTACGAGCAGTACTTC
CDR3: CASSSSGYEQYF

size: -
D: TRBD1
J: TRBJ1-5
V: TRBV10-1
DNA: TGCGCCAGCAGTTCCTCAGGGGGAAGGACCCAGCATTTT
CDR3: CASSSSGGRTQHF

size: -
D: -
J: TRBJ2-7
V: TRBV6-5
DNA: TGTGCCAGCAGTTACCGGGAGAACTACGAGCAGTACTTC
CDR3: CASSYRENYEQYF

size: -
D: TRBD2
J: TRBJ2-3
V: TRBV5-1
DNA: TGCGCCAGCAGCTTGTTTACTAGCGGGGGGGCGGATACGCAGTATTTT
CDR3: CASSLFTSGGADTQYF

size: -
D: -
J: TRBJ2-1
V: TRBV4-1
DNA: TGCGCCAGCAGCCAAGCCAGCTCCTACAATGAGCAGTTCTTC
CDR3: CASSQASSYNEQFF

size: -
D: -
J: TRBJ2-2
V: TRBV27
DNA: TGTGCCAGCACCTCAAATCTAGCGAACACCGGGGAGCTGTTTTTT
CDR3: CASTSNLANTGELFF

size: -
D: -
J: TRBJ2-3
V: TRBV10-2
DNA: TGCGCCAGCAGGGAGCTCACAGATACGCAGTATTTT
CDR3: CASRELTDTQYF

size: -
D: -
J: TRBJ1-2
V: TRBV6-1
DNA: TGTGCCAGCAGTGAATTTTATGGCTCCAGGGTAAACTATGGCTACACCTTC
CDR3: CASSEFYGSRVNYGYTF

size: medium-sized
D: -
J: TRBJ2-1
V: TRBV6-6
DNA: TGTGCCAGCAGTTACGGCCAGCGGGCTGGGAATGAGCAGTTCTTC
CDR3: CASSYGQRAGNEQFF

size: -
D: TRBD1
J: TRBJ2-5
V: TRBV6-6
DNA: TGTGCCACCATGACAGGGGAGGAGACCCAGTACTTC
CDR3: CATMTGEETQYF

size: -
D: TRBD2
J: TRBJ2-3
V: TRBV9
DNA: TGTGCCAGCAGTGTAGAGGGACTAGGGGCAGATACGCAGTATTTT
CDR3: CASSVEGLGADTQYF

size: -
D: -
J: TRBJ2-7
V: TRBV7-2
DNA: TGTGCCAGCAGCTTAGTGTTCGAGGGATACGAGCAGTACTTC
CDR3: CASSLVFEGYEQYF

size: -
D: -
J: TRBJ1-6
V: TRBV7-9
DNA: TGTGCCAGCAGCTCGGGTGGGTTGAGAACACCCCTCCACTTT
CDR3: CASSSGGLRTPLHF

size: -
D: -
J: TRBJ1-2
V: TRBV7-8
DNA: TGTGCCAGCAGCTTAGGCTCGGGGGAGTGGGGCTACACCTTC
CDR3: CASSLGSGEWGYTF

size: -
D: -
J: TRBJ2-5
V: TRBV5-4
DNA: TGTGCCAGCAGCGGGGGGTGGGGCTCGGAGACCCAGTACTTC
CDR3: CASSGGWGSETQYF

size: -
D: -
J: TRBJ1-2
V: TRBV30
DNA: TGTGCCTGGAGTGTACAAGGGGGAAAGTATGGCTACACCTTC
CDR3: CAWSVQGGKYGYTF

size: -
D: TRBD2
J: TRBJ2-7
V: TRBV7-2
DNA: TGTGCCAGCAGCTTCTCCGGGACTAGCGACCCCTACGAGCAGTACTTC
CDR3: CASSFSGTSDPYEQYF

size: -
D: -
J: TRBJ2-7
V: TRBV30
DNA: TGTGCCTGGAGTTCACGCTACGAGCAGTACTTC
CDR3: CAWSSRYEQYF

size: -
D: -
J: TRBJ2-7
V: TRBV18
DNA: TGTGCCAGCTCACGTGTCAGGGGCGAGCAGTACTTC
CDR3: CASSRVRGEQYF

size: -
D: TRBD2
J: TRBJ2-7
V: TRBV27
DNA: TGTGCCAGTAGACTAGCGGGAGGTATTGAGCAGTACTTC
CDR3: CASRLAGGIEQYF

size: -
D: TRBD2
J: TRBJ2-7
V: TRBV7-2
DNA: TGTGCCAGCAGCCCACGACTAGCGGGAGCGGGCGAGCAGTACTTC
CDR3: CASSPRLAGAGEQYF

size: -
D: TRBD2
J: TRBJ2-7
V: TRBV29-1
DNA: TGCAGCGTATTTGGACTAGCGGAAGGGTACGAGCAGTACTTC
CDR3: CSVFGLAEGYEQYF

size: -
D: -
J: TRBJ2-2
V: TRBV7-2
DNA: TGTGCCAGCAGCTTAAGGCGGCGACACACCGGGGAGCTGTTTTTT
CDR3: CASSLRRRHTGELFF

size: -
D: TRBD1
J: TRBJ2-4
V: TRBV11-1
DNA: TGTGCCAGCAGCGGCCGGGACAGAAGTTTAGCCAAAAACATTCAGTACTTC
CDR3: CASSGRDRSLAKNIQYF